This T cell receptor beta chain was profiled in a study of vaccination effects on CD4 cells after COVID-19. Findings and limits, study-wide: There was only 1 of 255 vaccine-induced clones in healthy vaccinees that cross-reacted with common cold coronaviruses.

ViraFEST used viral peptide pools to expand antigen-specific CD4+ T cells before sequencing. Upon completion of under eleven days in culture, CD4+ T cells were isolated. Vaccinated recipients, who were negative for nucleocapsid antibodies, had no history of SARS-CoV-2 infection. Regarding this clone: Its antigen is currently unknown.

The CDR3 is made up of 17 amino acids. V was cut by 1 base and J by 5 bases, with 20 bases left in between. Germline lookup yields CDR1 SGHRS and CDR2 YFSETQ. Some clones are missing from TCRdb's copy, which holds only in-frame ones; the method was immunoSEQ multiplex PCR. Of about 73,000 clones in the sample, 65% to 85% are singletons; the top ten hold around 2.9%. The source is a human donor who received a COVID-19 vaccine. The source was CD4+ T cells from PBMCs cultured with HCoV-NL63 spike peptides, collected before COVID-19 vaccination. This chain uses TRBV5-1 with TRBJ2-3; maybe TRBD1 (7 bases). The CDR3 protein is CASSLRFQGGGRDTQYF. The DNA of the CDR3 is TGCGCCAGCAGCTTGCGGTTTCAGGGGGGAGGTAGAGATACGCAGTATTTT.